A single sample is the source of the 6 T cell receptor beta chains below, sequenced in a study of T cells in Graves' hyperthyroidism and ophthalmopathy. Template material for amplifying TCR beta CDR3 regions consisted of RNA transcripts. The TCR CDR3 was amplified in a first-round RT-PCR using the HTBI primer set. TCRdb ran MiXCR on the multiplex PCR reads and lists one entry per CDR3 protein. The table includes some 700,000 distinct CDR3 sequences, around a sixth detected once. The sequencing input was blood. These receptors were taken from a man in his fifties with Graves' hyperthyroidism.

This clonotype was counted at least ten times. The CDR3 nucleotides read TGTGCCAGTACTCCGGGACCGGTGAACACTGAAGCTTTCTTT. This sequence encodes CASTPGPVNTEAFF. The chain combines TRBV19 with TRBJ1-1, with D perhaps TRBD1 (5 bases). Germline values: CDR1 LNHDA, CDR2 SQIVND (reference sequence). The CDR3 contains 14 residues. V lost 7 bases, J lost 0 bases, and 12 bases lay in between.

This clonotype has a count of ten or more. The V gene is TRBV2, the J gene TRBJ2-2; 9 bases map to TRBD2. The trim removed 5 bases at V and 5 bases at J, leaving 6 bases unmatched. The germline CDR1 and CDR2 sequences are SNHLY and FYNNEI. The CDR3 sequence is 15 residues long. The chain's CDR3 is CASSSPAGGTGELFF. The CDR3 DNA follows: TGTGCCAGCAGTAGTCCAGCGGGAGGTACCGGGGAGCTGTTTTTT. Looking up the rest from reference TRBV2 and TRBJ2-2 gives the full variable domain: EPEVTQTPSHQVTQMGQEVILRCVPISNHLYFYWYRQILGQKVEFLVSFYNNEISEKSEIFDDQFSVERPDGSNFTLKIRSTKLEDSAMYFCASSSPAGGTGELFFGEGSRLTVL.

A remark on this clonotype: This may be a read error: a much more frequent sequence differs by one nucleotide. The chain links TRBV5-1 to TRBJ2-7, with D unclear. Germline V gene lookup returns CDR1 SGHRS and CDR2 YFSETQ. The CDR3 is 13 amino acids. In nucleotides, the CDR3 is TGCGCCAGCAACTTGTTGTCACTGTCCGAGCAGTACTTC. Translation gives CASNLLSLSEQYF.

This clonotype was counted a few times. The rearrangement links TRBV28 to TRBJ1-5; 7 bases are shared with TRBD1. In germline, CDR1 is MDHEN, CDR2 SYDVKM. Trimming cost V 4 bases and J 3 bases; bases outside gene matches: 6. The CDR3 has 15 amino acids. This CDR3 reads CASSYRGHFNQPQHF. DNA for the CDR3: TGTGCCAGCAGTTACAGGGGTCATTTCAATCAGCCCCAGCATTTT.

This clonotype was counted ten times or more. CDR3 nucleotides: TGTGCCAGCAGCTTAGGGGCAGTATTTCCCTACAATGAGCAGTTCTTC. Translated: CASSLGAVFPYNEQFF. The J gene is TRBJ2-1, the V gene TRBV7-9; no reliable D call. CDR3 length: 16 amino acids. Germline V gene sequence: CDR1 SEHNR, CDR2 FQNEAQ (reference sequence). V gave up 1 base and J gave up 2 bases, with 12 bases separating them.

In DNA, the CDR3 is TGTGCCAGCAGCTCCTTGGCCAAAAACTACGAGCAGTACTTC. Its translation is CASSSLAKNYEQYF. The genes are TRBV11-2 and TRBJ2-7, with D hard to call. The CDR3 is 14 amino acids. Trimming stripped 4 bases from V and 3 bases from J, with 13 bases between. Germline lookup yields CDR1 SGHAT and CDR2 FQNNGV.